This T cell receptor beta chain was identified during a study of response to subunit inactivated influenza vaccine (dated by TCRdb to between 2018 and 2020). Concerning the study at large: To follow how T cells responded to a trivalent subunit inactivated influenza vaccine, the researchers relied on deep quantitative profiling of the T cell receptor repertoire.

Ten or more counts support this clonotype. Its target antigen remains unknown. Base qualities are not provided; no much larger clone lies one nucleotide away. The study at large found these results: It was suggested by the authors that each seasonal influenza vaccination may recruit only a limited number of new T cells.

The CDR3 has 17 amino acids, counting the end cysteine and phenylalanine. The retained sequence is limited to the CDR3, 51 bases, with the frame set at the first base. The junction carries 21 bases between V and J, which are trimmed by 8 bases and 4 bases respectively. Libraries were made using RT-PCR. The data were produced on an Illumina HiSeq 2500. TCRdb cleaned the public reads at Q25 with fastp, built clones with MiXCR and kept in-frame beta chains. Rows are combined by CDR3 protein, so each entry shows the most common genes and DNA. The sample includes approximately 500,000 distinct CDR3 sequences, with under 30% observed a single time. 2.5% to 3.5% of the sample comes from the top ten. These data are also associated with another study on T cells expressing NK-cell markers. The second study's paper adds: TCR beta cDNA libraries were prepared using 5'RACE template switching, which introduced a universal primer site and unique molecular identifiers. Fewer than ten donors provided sorted CD3+CD56+NKG2C+, CD3+CD56+NKG2C- and CD3+CD56-NKG2C+ T-cell subsets, whose TCR beta-chain repertoires were profiled. Seven of the eight sequenced donors were HCMV-seropositive and one was HCMV-seronegative. To restrict sorting to alphabetaTCR-expressing T cells, an anti-gammadeltaTCR antibody was added in several experiments. For five or six donors, the dominant CD3+CD56+NKG2C+ clonotypes were among the top 10 CD8+ clonotypes and accounted for 1.0-7.0% of CD8+ T cells. Those dominant clonotypes were again the most abundant among CD3+CD56-NKG2C+ cells in a handful of donors, at roughly 25-60.1%. It remained unclear whether the expanded NKG2C-expressing T cell clones were specific for HCMV antigens. Randomly selected healthy volunteers, three men and five women, were used as the eight sequenced donors. To determine HCMV serostatus, a commercial ELISA kit was used to detect HCMV-specific IgG in serum. Peripheral blood mononuclear cells were isolated from blood by Ficoll density gradient centrifugation. CD4+ and CD8+ T cells were isolated from PBMC by magnetic immunoseparation with Miltenyi isolation kits. Priming for cDNA synthesis came from the TCR beta constant segment, and two successive PCR amplification steps followed. The libraries were sequenced on Illumina HiSeq 2000/2500, MiSeq or NextSeq, producing 2 x 150 bp reads. Reads were demultiplexed and grouped by UMI with MIGEC, and clonotypes were assembled and quantified with MiTCR. To exclude erroneous sequences, any TCR cDNA sequence not supported by at least two reads was discarded. The tcR package was used for downstream repertoire analysis, with clonotypes matched between fractions based on CDR3 nucleotide sequence plus V segment. Antigen specificity was annotated against VDJdb with VDJmatch, allowing one amino acid substitution in CDR3.

The clonotype originates from a man aged 50 or older who received an inactivated influenza vaccine. Donor details come from another sample of the same person, matched by shared clones. The V and J genes are TRBV12-3 or TRBV12-4 and TRBJ2-6; confidence is insufficient to name the D gene. The specimen comprised CD4+ T cells sorted from PBMCs, sampled 12 days after vaccination. The nucleotide sequence is given as TGTGCCAGCCAGGTCCGACGGTCCTCAGGCGGGGCCAACGTCCTGACTTTC. It specifies CASQVRRSSGGANVLTF.